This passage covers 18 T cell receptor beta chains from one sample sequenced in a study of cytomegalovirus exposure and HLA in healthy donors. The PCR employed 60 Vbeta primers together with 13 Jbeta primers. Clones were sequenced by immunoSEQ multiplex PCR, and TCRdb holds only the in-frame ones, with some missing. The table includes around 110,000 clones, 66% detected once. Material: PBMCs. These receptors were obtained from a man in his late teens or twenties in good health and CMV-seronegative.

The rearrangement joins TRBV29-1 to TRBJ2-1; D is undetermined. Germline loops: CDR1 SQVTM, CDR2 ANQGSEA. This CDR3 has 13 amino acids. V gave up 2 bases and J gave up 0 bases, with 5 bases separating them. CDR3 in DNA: TGCAGCGTTGAAAGGAGCTCCTACAATGAGCAGTTCTTC. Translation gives CSVERSSYNEQFF.

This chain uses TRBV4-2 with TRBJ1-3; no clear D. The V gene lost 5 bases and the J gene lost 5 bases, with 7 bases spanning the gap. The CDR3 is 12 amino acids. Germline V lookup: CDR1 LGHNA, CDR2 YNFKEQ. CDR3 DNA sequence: TGTGCCAGCAGCAGCCCTAGAAACACCATATATTTT. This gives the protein CASSSPRNTIYF.

This CDR3 is CASGLRGGPTYNEQFF. Here the CDR3 DNA reads TGTGCCAGCGGCCTGCGCGGGGGGCCGACATACAATGAGCAGTTCTTC. The chain is built from TRBV5-4 and TRBJ2-1; 8 positions match TRBD2. After removal of 7 bases from V and 4 bases from J, the junction contained 13 bases not matched to a gene. The CDR3 is 16 amino acids. CDR1 SGHNT and CDR2 YYREEE come from the germline V gene (reference sequence).

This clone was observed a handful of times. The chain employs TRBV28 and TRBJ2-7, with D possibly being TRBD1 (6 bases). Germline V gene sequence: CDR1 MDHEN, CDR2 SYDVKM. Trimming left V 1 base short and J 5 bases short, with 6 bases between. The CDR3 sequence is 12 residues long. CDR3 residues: CASSLYRDEQYF. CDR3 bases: TGTGCCAGCAGTTTATACAGGGACGAGCAGTACTTC.

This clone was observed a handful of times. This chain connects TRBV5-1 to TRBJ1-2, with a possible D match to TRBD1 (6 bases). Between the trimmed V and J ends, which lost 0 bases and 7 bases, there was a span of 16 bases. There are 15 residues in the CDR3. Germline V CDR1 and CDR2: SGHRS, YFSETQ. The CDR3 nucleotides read TGCGCCAGCAGCTTGGTACAGGGAATGGCGGCTGGCTACACCTTC. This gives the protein CASSLVQGMAAGYTF.

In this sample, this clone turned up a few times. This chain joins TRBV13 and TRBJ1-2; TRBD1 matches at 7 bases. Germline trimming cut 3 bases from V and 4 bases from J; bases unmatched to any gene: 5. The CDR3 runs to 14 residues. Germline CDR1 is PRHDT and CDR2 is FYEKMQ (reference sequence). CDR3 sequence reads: CASSFSQGGYGYTF. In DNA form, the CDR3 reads TGTGCCAGCAGCTTCTCTCAGGGGGGCTATGGCTACACCTTC. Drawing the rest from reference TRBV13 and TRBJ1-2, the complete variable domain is AAGVIQSPRHLIKEKRETATLKCYPIPRHDTVYWYQQGPGQDPQFLISFYEKMQSDKGSIPDRFSAQQFSDYHSELNMSSLELGDSALYFCASSFSQGGYGYTFGSGTRLTVV.

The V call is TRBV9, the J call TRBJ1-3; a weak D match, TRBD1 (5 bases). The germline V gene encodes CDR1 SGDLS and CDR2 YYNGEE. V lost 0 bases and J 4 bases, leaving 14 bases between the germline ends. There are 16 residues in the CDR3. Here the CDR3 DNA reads TGTGCCAGCAGCGTAGCTGGGGGGGGAGCCGGAAACACCATATATTTT. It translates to CASSVAGGGAGNTIYF.

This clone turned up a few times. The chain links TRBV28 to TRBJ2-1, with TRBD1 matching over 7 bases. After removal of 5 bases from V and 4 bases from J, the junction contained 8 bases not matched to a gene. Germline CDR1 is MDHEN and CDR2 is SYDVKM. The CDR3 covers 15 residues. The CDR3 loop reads CASSLTDRDYNEQFF. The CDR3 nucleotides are TGTGCCAGCAGTCTGACAGACAGGGATTACAATGAGCAGTTCTTC.

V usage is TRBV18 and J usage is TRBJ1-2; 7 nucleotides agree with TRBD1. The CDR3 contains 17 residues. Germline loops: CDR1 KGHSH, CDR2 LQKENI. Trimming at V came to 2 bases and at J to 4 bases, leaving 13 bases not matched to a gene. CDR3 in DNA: TGTGCCAGCTCACCATCCCAGGGGGTTTTTGTGGGCTATGGCTACACCTTC. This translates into CASSPSQGVFVGYGYTF. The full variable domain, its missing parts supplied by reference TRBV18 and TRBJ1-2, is NAGVMQNPRHLVRRRGQEARLRCSPMKGHSHVYWYRQLPEEGLKFMVYLQKENIIDESGMPKERFSAEFPKEGPSILRIQQVVRGDSAAYFCASSPSQGVFVGYGYTFGSGTRLTVV.

The CDR3 bases are TGTGCCAGCAGCTACAGGGGGGACACTGAAGCTTTCTTT. Its translation: CASSYRGDTEAFF. V is TRBV25-1 and J is TRBJ1-1; 8 positions match TRBD1. V shed 6 bases, J shed 3 bases, and the junction held 3 bases outside the gene matches. The CDR3 contains 13 residues. Germline V gene sequence: CDR1 MGHDK, CDR2 SYGVNS.

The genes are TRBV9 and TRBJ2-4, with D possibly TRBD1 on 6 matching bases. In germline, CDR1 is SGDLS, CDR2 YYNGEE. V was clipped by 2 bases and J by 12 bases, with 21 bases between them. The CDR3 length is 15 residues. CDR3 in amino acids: CASSVAPQGPIGQYF. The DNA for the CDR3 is TGTGCCAGCAGCGTTGCCCCACAGGGACCCATCGGTCAGTACTTC.

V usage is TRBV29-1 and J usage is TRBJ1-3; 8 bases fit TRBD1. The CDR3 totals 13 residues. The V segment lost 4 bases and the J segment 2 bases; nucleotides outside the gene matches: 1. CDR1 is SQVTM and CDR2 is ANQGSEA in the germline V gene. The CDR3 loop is CSVAGGAGNTIYF. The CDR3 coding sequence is TGCAGCGTTGCAGGGGGCGCTGGAAACACCATATATTTT.

As DNA, the CDR3 is TGTGCCAGCAGCTTAGCGGCGGGGGTTACTGAAGCTTTCTTT. Its protein is CASSLAAGVTEAFF. The chain has TRBV7-2 and TRBJ1-1, with D possibly matching TRBD1 (5 bases). CDR1 is SGHTA and CDR2 is FQGNSA in the germline V gene. CDR3 length equals 14 residues. V gave up 0 bases and J gave up 5 bases, with 10 bases separating them.

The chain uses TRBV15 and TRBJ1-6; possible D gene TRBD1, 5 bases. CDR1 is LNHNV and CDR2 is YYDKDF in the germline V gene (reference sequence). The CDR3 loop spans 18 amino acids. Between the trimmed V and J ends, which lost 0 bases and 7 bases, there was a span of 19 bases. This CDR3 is CATSRDPRTSRGNSPLHF. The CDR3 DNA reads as TGTGCCACCAGCAGAGATCCCAGAACTAGCCGGGGGAATTCACCCCTCCACTTT.

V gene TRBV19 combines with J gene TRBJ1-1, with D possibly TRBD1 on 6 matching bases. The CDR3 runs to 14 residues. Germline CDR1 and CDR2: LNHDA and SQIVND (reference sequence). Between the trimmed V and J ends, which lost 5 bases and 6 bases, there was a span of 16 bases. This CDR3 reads CASSRGAVDAEAFF. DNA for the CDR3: TGTGCCAGTAGTCGGGGGGCGGTAGACGCTGAAGCTTTCTTT. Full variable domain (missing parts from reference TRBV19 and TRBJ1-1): DGGITQSPKYLFRKEGQNVTLSCEQNLNHDAMYWYRQDPGQGLRLIYYSQIVNDFQKGDIAEGYSVSREKKESFPLTVTSAQKNPTAFYLCASSRGAVDAEAFFGQGTRLTVV.

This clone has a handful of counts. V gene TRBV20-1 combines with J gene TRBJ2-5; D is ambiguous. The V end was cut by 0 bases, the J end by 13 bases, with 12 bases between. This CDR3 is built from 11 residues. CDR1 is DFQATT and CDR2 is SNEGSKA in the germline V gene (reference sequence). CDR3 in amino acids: CSARDAGGRYF. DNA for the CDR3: TGCAGTGCTAGAGATGCCGGCGGAAGGTACTTC.

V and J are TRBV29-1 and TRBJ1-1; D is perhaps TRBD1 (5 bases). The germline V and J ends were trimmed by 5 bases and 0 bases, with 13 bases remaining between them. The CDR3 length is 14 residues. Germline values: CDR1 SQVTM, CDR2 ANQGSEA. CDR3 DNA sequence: TGCAGCGTTTCAGGCGGGGCCATGAACACTGAAGCTTTCTTT. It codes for CSVSGGAMNTEAFF.

The CDR3 loop is CSAQLRDRGAADTQYF. The CDR3 nucleotides are TGCAGCGCCCAGCTCCGGGACAGGGGGGCTGCAGATACGCAGTATTTT. The rearrangement joins TRBV29-1 to TRBJ2-3, with TRBD1 identical over 11 bases. The CDR3 totals 16 residues. V was clipped by 7 bases and J by 4 bases; unmatched bases: 13. Germline values: CDR1 SQVTM, CDR2 ANQGSEA.